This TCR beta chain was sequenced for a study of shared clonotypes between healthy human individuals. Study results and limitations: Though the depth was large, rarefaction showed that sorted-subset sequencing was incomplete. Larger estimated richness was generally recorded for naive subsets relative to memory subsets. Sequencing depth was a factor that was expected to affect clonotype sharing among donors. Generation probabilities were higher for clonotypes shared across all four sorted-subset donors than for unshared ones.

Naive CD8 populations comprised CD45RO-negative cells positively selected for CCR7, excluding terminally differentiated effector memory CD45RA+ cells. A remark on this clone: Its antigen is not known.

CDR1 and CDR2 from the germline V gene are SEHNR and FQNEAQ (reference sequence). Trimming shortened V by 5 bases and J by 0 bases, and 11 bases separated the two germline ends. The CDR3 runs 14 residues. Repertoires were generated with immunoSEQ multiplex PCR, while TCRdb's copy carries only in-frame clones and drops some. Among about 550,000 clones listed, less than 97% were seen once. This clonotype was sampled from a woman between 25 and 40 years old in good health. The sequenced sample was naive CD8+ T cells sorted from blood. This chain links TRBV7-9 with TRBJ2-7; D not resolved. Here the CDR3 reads CASSELGSSYEQYF. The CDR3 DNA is TGTGCCAGCAGCGAGTTAGGAAGCTCCTACGAGCAGTACTTC.